This entry is about one TCR beta chain. This specimen comes from a study of T cell changes during pregnancy in multiple sclerosis. Using immunoSEQ multiplex PCR, the repertoire was profiled, and TCRdb retains in-frame clones only, with some absent. The sample carries about 20,000 clones, about 88% recorded once. Germline loops: CDR1 SGHDT, CDR2 YYEEEE. This CDR3 comprises 14 residues. The trim removed 6 bases at V and 8 bases at J, leaving 9 bases unmatched. This receptor was obtained from a female donor in good health, enrolled as a control in a pregnancy study. The rearrangement joins TRBV5-6 to TRBJ2-1, with 9 bases fitting TRBD1. Sequenced here: CD8+ T cells from peripheral blood mononuclear cells, sampled in the second trimester of pregnancy. In nucleotides, the CDR3 is TGTGCCAGCACCCCCGAACAGGGGGCGGATGAGCAGTTCTTC. Translating gives CASTPEQGADEQFF.